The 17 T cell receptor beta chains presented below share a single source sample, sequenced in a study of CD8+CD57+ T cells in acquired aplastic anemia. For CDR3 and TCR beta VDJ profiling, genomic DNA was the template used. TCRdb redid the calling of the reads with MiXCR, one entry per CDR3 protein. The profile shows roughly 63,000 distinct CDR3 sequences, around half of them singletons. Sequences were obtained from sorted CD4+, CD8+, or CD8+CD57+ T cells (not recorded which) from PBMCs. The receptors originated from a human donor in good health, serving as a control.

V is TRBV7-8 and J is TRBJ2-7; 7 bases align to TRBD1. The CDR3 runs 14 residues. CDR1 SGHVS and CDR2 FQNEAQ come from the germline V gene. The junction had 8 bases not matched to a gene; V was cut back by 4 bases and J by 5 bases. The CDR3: CASSYRDSDDEQYF. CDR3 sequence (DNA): TGTGCCAGCAGCTACCGGGACAGCGACGACGAGCAGTACTTC. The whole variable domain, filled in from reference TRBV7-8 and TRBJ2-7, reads GAGVSQSPRYKVAKRGQDVALRCDPISGHVSLFWYQQALGQGPEFLTYFQNEAQLDKSGLPSDRFFAERPEGSVSTLKIQRTQQEDSAVYLCASSYRDSDDEQYFGPGTRLTVT.

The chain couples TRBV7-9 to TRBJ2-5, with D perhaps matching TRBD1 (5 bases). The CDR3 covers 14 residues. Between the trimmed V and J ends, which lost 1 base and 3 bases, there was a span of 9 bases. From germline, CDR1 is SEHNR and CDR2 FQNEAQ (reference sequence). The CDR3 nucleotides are TGTGCCAGCAGCTTAGTGGGCAGGGAAGAGACCCAGTACTTC. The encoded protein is CASSLVGREETQYF.

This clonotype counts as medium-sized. CDR3 region: CATVEASGAYNEQFF. The CDR3 DNA sequence: TGTGCCACAGTGGAAGCTAGCGGGGCCTACAATGAGCAGTTCTTC. The chain has TRBV24-1 and TRBJ2-1; 9 bases match TRBD2. With 10 bases clipped from V and 2 bases from J, the junction kept 8 bases outside the gene matches. Germline V gives CDR1 KGHDR, CDR2 SFDVKD. This CDR3 has 15 residues.

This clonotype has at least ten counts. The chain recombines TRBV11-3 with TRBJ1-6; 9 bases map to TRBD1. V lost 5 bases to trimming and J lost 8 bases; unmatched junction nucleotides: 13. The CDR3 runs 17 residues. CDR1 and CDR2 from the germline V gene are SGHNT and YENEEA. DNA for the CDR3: TGTGCCAGCAGCCCGAAGAAGGGACAGGGTGTTGATTCACCCCTCCACTTT. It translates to CASSPKKGQGVDSPLHF.

The CDR3 region is CATSRDRGRETQYF. CDR3 nucleotides: TGTGCCACCAGCAGAGATCGGGGTCGGGAGACCCAGTACTTC. The chain couples TRBV15 to TRBJ2-5, with D perhaps matching TRBD2 (5 bases). CDR3 size: 14 residues. Germline CDR1 and CDR2: LNHNV and YYDKDF (reference sequence). Trimming took off 0 bases at V and 5 bases at J, with 10 bases between the two ends.

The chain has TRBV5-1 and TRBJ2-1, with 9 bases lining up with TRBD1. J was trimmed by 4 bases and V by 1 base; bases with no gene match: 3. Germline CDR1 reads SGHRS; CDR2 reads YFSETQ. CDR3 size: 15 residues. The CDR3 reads CASSLLQGAYNEQFF. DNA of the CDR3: TGCGCCAGCAGCTTGCTACAGGGGGCGTACAATGAGCAGTTCTTC. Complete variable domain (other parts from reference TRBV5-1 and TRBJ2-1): KAGVTQTPRYLIKTRGQQVTLSCSPISGHRSVSWYQQTPGQGLQFLFEYFSETQRNKGNFPGRFSGRQFSNSRSEMNVSTLELGDSALYLCASSLLQGAYNEQFFGPGTRLTVL.

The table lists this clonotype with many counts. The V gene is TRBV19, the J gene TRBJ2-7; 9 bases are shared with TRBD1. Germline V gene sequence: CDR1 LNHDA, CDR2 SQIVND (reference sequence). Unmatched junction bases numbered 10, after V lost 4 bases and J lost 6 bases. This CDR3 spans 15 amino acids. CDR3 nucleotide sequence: TGTGCCAGTAGTAACCGGGACAGGGAGCCTTTCGAGCAGTACTTC. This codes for CASSNRDREPFEQYF.

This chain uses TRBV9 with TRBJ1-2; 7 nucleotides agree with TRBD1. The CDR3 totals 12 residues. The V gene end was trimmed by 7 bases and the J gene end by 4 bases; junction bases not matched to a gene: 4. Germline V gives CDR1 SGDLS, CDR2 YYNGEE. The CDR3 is CASRDSGYGYTF. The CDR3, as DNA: TGTGCCAGCCGGGACAGCGGCTATGGCTACACCTTC.

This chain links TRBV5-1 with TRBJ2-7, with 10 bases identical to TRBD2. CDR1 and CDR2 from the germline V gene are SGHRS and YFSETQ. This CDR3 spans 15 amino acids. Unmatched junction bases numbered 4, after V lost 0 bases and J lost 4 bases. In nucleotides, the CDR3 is TGCGCCAGCAGCTTGGGGGTAGCGGGAGGTTACGAGCAGTACGTC. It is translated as CASSLGVAGGYEQYV.

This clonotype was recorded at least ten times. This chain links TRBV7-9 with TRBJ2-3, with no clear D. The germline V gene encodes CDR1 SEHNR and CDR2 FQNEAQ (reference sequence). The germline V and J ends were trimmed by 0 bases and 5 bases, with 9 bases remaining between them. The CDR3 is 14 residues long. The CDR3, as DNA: TGTGCCAGCAGCTTAGCGAATACGAGAGATACGCAGTATTTT. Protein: CASSLANTRDTQYF.

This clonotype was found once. This chain's CDR3 is CASSLLTETGAAVAFF. CDR3 bases: TGCGCCAGCAGCTTGTTGACGGAGACGGGCGCCGCTGTAGCTTTCTTT. The chain joins TRBV5-1 to TRBJ1-1; D gene unclear. Trimming took off 1 base at V and 10 bases at J, with 23 bases between the two ends. The V gene's germline CDR1 is SGHRS and CDR2 YFSETQ. This CDR3 has 16 amino acids.

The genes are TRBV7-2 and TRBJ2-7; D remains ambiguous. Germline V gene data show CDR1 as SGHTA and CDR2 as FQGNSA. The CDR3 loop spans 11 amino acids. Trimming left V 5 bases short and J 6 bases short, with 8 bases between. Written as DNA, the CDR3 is TGTGCCAGCAGCGTCGTCAGCGAGCAGTACTTC. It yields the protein CASSVVSEQYF.

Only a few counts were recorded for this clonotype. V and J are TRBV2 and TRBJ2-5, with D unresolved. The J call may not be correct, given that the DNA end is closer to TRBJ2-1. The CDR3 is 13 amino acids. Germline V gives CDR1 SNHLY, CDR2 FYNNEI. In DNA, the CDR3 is TGTGCCAGCAGTGAAGCAGCGCGAGGTGAGCAGTTCTTC. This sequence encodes CASSEAARGEQFF.

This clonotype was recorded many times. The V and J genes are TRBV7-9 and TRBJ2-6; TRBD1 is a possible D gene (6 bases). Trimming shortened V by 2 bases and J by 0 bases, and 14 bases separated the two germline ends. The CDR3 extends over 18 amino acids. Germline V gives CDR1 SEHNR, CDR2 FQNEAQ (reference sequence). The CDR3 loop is CASSLLQGKGSGANVLTF. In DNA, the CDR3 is TGTGCCAGCAGCTTATTACAGGGAAAGGGCTCTGGGGCCAACGTCCTGACTTTC.

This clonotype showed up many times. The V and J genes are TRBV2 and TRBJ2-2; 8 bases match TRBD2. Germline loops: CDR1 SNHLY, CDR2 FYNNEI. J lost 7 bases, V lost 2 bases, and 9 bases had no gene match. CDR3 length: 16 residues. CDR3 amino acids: CASSERAGGPLGELFF. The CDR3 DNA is TGTGCCAGCAGTGAAAGGGCGGGGGGCCCCCTCGGGGAGCTGTTTTTT.

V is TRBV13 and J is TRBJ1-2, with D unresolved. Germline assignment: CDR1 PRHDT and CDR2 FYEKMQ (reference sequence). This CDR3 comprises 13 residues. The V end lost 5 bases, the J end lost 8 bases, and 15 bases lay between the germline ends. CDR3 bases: TGTGCCAGCAGCCTCCGGCCTAGCGGGGGCTACACCTTC. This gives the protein CASSLRPSGGYTF.

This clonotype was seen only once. The CDR3 loop reads CAISESPGQAQGSPLHF. The CDR3 DNA reads TGTGCCATCAGTGAGTCCCCGGGACAGGCCCAAGGTTCACCCCTCCACTTT. V and J are TRBV10-3 and TRBJ1-6; TRBD1 matches at 8 bases. V lost 0 bases and J lost 9; bases outside the gene matches: 10. Germline CDR1 ENHRY, CDR2 SYGVKD. The CDR3 consists of 17 residues.